These 29 T cell receptor beta chains were sequenced from one sample in a study of blood T cells in healthy people across ages. PCR was performed a second time for roughly 7 to 11 cycles using a sample-barcoded 5' primer and a J-beta primer mix. TCRdb fed the 5' RACE reads into MiXCR, producing one record per CDR3 protein. The table lists under 800,000 distinct CDR3 sequences, roughly 41% of them singletons. Sequenced input: blood. These receptor sequences come from a woman between 55 and 75 years old in good health.

V gene TRBV29-1 combines with J gene TRBJ1-2, with 7 bases aligning to TRBD1. The CDR3 loop spans 13 amino acids. Trimming removed 5 bases from V and 4 bases from J; junction bases left unmatched: 7. Germline V gives CDR1 SQVTM, CDR2 ANQGSEA. The CDR3 spells CSVTGQTVYGYTF. DNA of the CDR3: TGCAGCGTTACGGGACAGACAGTCTATGGCTACACCTTC.

The sample holds a few counts of this clonotype. V is TRBV20-1 and J is TRBJ2-2; TRBD1 matches 9 bases. V trimming: 6 bases; J trimming: 5 bases; junction bases outside the gene matches: 13. This CDR3 spans 16 amino acids. Per germline, CDR1 DFQATT and CDR2 SNEGSKA (reference sequence). The CDR3 region has the DNA TGCAGTGCAGATTCCGGGACAGGGTTCGAAACCGGGGAGCTGTTTTTT. Translating it yields CSADSGTGFETGELFF.

The V call is TRBV7-8, the J call TRBJ1-1; no reliable D call. The V and J ends lost 5 bases and 4 bases respectively, with 8 bases between them. Germline assignment: CDR1 SGHVS and CDR2 FQNEAQ. This CDR3 comprises 12 residues. CDR3 amino acids: CASSPPITEAFF. In nucleotides, the CDR3 is TGTGCCAGCAGCCCCCCGATCACTGAAGCTTTCTTT.

This clonotype was counted only a few times. The chain joins TRBV19 to TRBJ1-2, with D maybe TRBD1 (5 bases). Between the trimmed V and J ends, which lost 0 bases and 1 base, there was a span of 12 bases. CDR1 is LNHDA and CDR2 is SQIVND in the germline V gene (reference sequence). The CDR3 sequence is 16 residues long. This chain's CDR3 is CASSIEGTKINYGYTF. DNA of the CDR3: TGTGCCAGTAGTATAGAGGGGACGAAGATTAACTATGGCTACACCTTC.

To note about this clonotype: A read error may explain this, as a much larger clone is one base away. This chain uses TRBV4-2 with TRBJ2-5; TRBD1 matches at 8 bases. The assigned J gene may be wrong: the sequence end matches TRBJ2-7 better. The V gene's germline CDR1 is LGHNA and CDR2 YNFKEQ. CDR3 length: 15 residues. The CDR3 reads CASNQDVTGEVEQYF. The CDR3 region has the DNA TGTGCCAGCAACCAAGACGTGACAGGGGAGGTCGAGCAGTACTTC.

This chain links TRBV4-1 with TRBJ1-2, with D possibly being TRBD1 (5 bases). The V and J ends lost 0 bases and 5 bases respectively, with 10 bases between them. The CDR3 has 14 residues. Germline CDR1 MGHRA, CDR2 YSYEKL. The CDR3 loop reads CASSQERGGYGYTF. For the CDR3, the DNA is TGCGCCAGCAGCCAAGAGCGGGGGGGGTATGGCTACACCTTC.

The gene calls are TRBV9 and TRBJ2-1; perhaps TRBD2 as D (5 bases). V shed 0 bases and J shed 7 bases, with 17 bases lying between them. Per the germline V gene, CDR1 is SGDLS and CDR2 is YYNGEE. CDR3 length equals 16 residues. CDR3 in amino acids: CASSVGSLSGLNEQFF. CDR3 coding DNA: TGTGCCAGCAGCGTAGGATCTCTATCGGGGTTAAATGAGCAGTTCTTC.

This sequence joins TRBV6-5 and TRBJ1-1; TRBD1 matches at 8 bases. CDR3 size: 14 residues. After removal of 6 bases from V and 4 bases from J, the junction contained 7 bases not matched to a gene. Germline V CDR1 and CDR2: MNHEY, SVGAGI. CDR3 sequence: CASRLSTGGTEAFF. CDR3 sequence (DNA): TGTGCCAGCAGATTAAGTACAGGGGGCACTGAAGCTTTCTTT.

The chain has TRBV5-1 and TRBJ2-7; D is perhaps TRBD1 or TRBD2 (6 bases each). Germline V gives CDR1 SGHRS, CDR2 YFSETQ. Trimming shortened V by 5 bases and J by 1 base, and 16 bases separated the two germline ends. The CDR3 contains 15 residues. CDR3 region: CASSAGHLSSYEQYF. In nucleotides, the CDR3 is TGCGCCAGCAGTGCGGGACACCTTTCTTCCTACGAGCAGTACTTC.

The chain recombines TRBV12-3 or TRBV12-4 with TRBJ2-3, with 10 bases that match TRBD1. The CDR3 covers 16 residues. Trimming cost V 5 bases and J 4 bases; bases outside gene matches: 9. The CDR3 spells CASSPSGTGDPDTQYF. The CDR3 region has the DNA TGTGCCAGCAGTCCCTCCGGGACAGGGGACCCAGATACGCAGTATTTT.

This clonotype has more than one count but fewer than ten. V and J are TRBV4-3 and TRBJ2-1, with D hard to call. The tail of the sequence fits TRBJ2-7 better, so the J call may be wrong. The CDR3 spans 14 residues. Germline loops: CDR1 LGHNA, CDR2 YSLEER. CDR3 residues: CASSQEWPYNEQYF. The CDR3 region has the DNA TGCGCCAGCAGCCAAGAATGGCCTTACAATGAGCAGTACTTC.

Of note for this clonotype: Since a much larger clone is just one base distant, this may be a read error. The genes are TRBV6-1 and TRBJ2-4, with D perhaps matching TRBD1 or TRBD2 (7 bases each). This CDR3 contains 16 residues. V was shortened by 5 bases and J by 0 bases, with 14 bases between the two germline ends. Germline V gene data show CDR1 as MNHNS and CDR2 as SASEGT. CDR3: CASSSAGGGAKNIQYF. The CDR3 DNA reads as TGTGCCAGCAGTTCAGCAGGGGGGGGAGCCAAAAACATTCAGTACTTC.

V gene TRBV28 combines with J gene TRBJ2-5, with a tentative D call TRBD1 (6 bases). V dropped 8 bases and J dropped 2 bases, with 18 bases sitting between them. CDR1 and CDR2 (germline): MDHEN, SYDVKM. The CDR3 runs 15 residues. CDR3 sequence reads: CASHPPGTKQETQYF. The CDR3 DNA is TGTGCCAGCCACCCGCCGGGGACAAAACAAGAGACCCAGTACTTC.

The chain has TRBV18 and TRBJ2-4; TRBD1 or TRBD2 may be the D gene (5 bases each). The assigned J gene may be wrong: the sequence end matches TRBJ2-7 better. The germline CDR1 and CDR2 sequences are KGHSH and LQKENI. The CDR3 runs to 15 residues. Written as DNA, the CDR3 is TGTGCCAGCTCACCACTGGCCCGGGACCACTACGAGCAGTACTTC. Translation: CASSPLARDHYEQYF.

V usage is TRBV7-3 and J usage is TRBJ2-5; 12 bases agree with TRBD2. There are 16 residues in the CDR3. The germline CDR1 and CDR2 sequences are SGHTA and FQGTGA. With V trimmed by 4 bases and J by 2 bases, 5 bases remained unmatched. CDR3 DNA: TGTGCCAGCAGCTCCCGGACTAGCGGGGAGCAAGAGACCCAGTACTTC. The encoded protein is CASSSRTSGEQETQYF.

The table lists this clonotype with a few counts. V is TRBV18 and J is TRBJ1-2; D not certain. The CDR3 sequence is 13 residues long. V dropped 3 bases and J dropped 1 base, with 6 bases sitting between them. In germline, CDR1 is KGHSH, CDR2 LQKENI. The CDR3 region is CASSPDDNYGYTF. The CDR3 region has the DNA TGTGCCAGCTCACCGGACGATAACTATGGCTACACCTTC.

The rearrangement uses TRBV21-1 and TRBJ1-2; TRBD1 is the table's D call, not checked against the DNA. TRBV21-1 is flagged as a pseudogene. This CDR3 region has 21 residues. The CDR3 DNA reads as TGTGCCAGCGGCAAATTAACACGAAACCGGGGACGACGAGGGGAAAACTATGGCTACACCTTC. Amino acids: CASGKLTRNRGRRGENYGYTF.

The CDR3: CASSFMWGKAGGSDTQYF. In DNA, the CDR3 is TGTGCCAGCAGTTTCATGTGGGGCAAAGCGGGAGGGTCAGATACGCAGTATTTT. The V gene is TRBV27, the J gene TRBJ2-3; the match to TRBD2 covers 10 bases. V lost 3 bases, J lost 4 bases, and 13 bases stayed unmatched. Germline loops: CDR1 MNHEY, CDR2 SMNVEV (reference sequence). This CDR3 region has 18 residues.

This clonotype came up a few times. The V call is TRBV20-1, the J call TRBJ2-5, with 8 bases identical to TRBD2. J was trimmed by 2 bases and V by 6 bases; bases with no gene match: 5. This CDR3 comprises 13 residues. Per germline, CDR1 DFQATT and CDR2 SNEGSKA (reference sequence). CDR3: CSAVRGGQETQYF. The CDR3 nucleotides are TGCAGTGCCGTTCGGGGGGGTCAAGAGACCCAGTACTTC.

This clonotype was observed once. CDR3 sequence: CSARVGRGKLFF. The CDR3 DNA reads as TGCAGTGCTAGAGTGGGGCGTGGAAAACTGTTTTTT. The rearrangement links TRBV20-1 to TRBJ1-4; the D gene is possibly TRBD1 (5 bases). CDR1 and CDR2 from the germline V gene are DFQATT and SNEGSKA (reference sequence). The CDR3 is made up of 12 amino acids. V was pared by 1 base and J by 10 bases, with 10 bases between.

This chain connects TRBV6-5 to TRBJ2-1; 8 positions agree with TRBD1. Trimming took 5 bases from V and 10 from J; bases not matched to a gene: 13. CDR3 length: 15 residues. Germline V gene data show CDR1 as MNHEY and CDR2 as SVGAGI. The CDR3 coding sequence is TGTGCCAGCAGTCTGACAGGGGAAATTTGGGTAGAGCAGTTCTTC. It is translated as CASSLTGEIWVEQFF.

This clonotype was detected only a few times. This chain joins TRBV6-5 and TRBJ2-3, with 10 bases fitting TRBD1. Looked up from germline, CDR1 is MNHEY and CDR2 is SVGAGI. Germline trimming cut 5 bases from V and 5 bases from J; bases unmatched to any gene: 10. The CDR3 loop spans 16 amino acids. CDR3 sequence: CASSRRSGTGEDTQYF. The CDR3, as DNA: TGTGCCAGCAGTCGCCGTTCTGGGACAGGGGAAGATACGCAGTATTTT.

This clonotype showed up just a few times. The gene calls are TRBV21-1 and TRBJ2-4. TRBV21-1 is labeled a pseudogene. CDR3 length equals 13 residues. This CDR3 is CASSKALEDIQYF. The CDR3 DNA reads as TGTGCCAGCAGCAAAGCGCTCGAGGACATTCAGTACTTC.

This clonotype was found a few times. This chain joins TRBV7-2 and TRBJ2-7, with TRBD2 identical over 10 bases. J was trimmed by 1 base and V by 4 bases; bases with no gene match: 10. The germline V gene has CDR1 SGHTA and CDR2 FQGNSA. This CDR3 is built from 17 residues. The chain's CDR3 is CASSWGPGTSASYEQYF. In nucleotides, the CDR3 is TGTGCCAGCAGCTGGGGACCCGGGACTAGCGCATCCTACGAGCAGTACTTC.

In its sample, this clonotype was seen many times. This chain uses TRBV24-1 with TRBJ2-4, with D possibly matching TRBD2 (6 bases). V lost 9 bases and J lost 5, with 13 bases in between. Germline-derived CDR1 and CDR2 are KGHDR and SFDVKD. The CDR3 runs to 13 residues. This chain's CDR3 is CATCGTGENIQYF. The CDR3 DNA sequence: TGTGCCACCTGCGGGACTGGAGAAAACATTCAGTACTTC.

The sample holds many counts of this clonotype. The J gene is TRBJ2-3, the V gene TRBV20-1, with 8 bases aligning to TRBD2. From germline, CDR1 is DFQATT and CDR2 SNEGSKA (reference sequence). V was pared by 0 bases and J by 4 bases, with 6 bases of the junction left unmatched. The CDR3 runs 15 residues. The CDR3 DNA follows: TGCAGTGCTAGAGATGGAGCGGGAGATTCAGATACGCAGTATTTT. Residues: CSARDGAGDSDTQYF.

Comment on this clonotype: Sequence at one end of the junction differs from germline and may be a read error. J is TRBJ1-4 and V is TRBV4-1; D is unresolved. The CDR3 is 16 amino acids. The germline CDR1 and CDR2 sequences are MGHRA and YSYEKL. The CDR3 here is CASSHLMGVGNKKLFF. The CDR3 DNA is TGCGCCAGCAGCCACCTCATGGGAGTGGGTAATAAAAAACTGTTTTTT.

This clonotype was recorded a few times. The rearrangement uses TRBV27 and TRBJ1-2; a weak D match, TRBD1 (6 bases). Germline CDR1 reads MNHEY; CDR2 reads SMNVEV (reference sequence). Trimming shortened V by 3 bases and J by 4 bases, and 15 bases separated the two germline ends. CDR3 length: 15 amino acids. The CDR3 DNA reads as TGTGCCAGCAGTTTCGACAGGTGGATTGGCTATGGCTACACCTTC. Protein product: CASSFDRWIGYGYTF.

This clonotype has more than one count but fewer than ten. The chain uses TRBV24-1 and TRBJ1-5; 11 positions agree with TRBD1. The CDR3 spans 18 residues. J lost 2 bases, V lost 6 bases, and 11 bases had no gene match. Germline-derived CDR1 and CDR2 are KGHDR and SFDVKD. The chain's CDR3 is CATSPGQGDRSRNQPQHF. The CDR3 nucleotides are TGTGCCACCAGTCCGGGACAGGGGGATAGGAGTCGCAATCAGCCCCAGCATTTT.